The source of this TCR beta chain is a study of shared clonotypes between healthy human individuals. This CDR3 is 19 amino acids long. The ends lost 0 bases at V and 0 bases at J; junction bases unmatched: 11. Germline V gives CDR1 SGHRS, CDR2 YFSETQ. Findings and limits, study-wide: Clonotype sharing across a few donors was observed for around 4.5% of naive CD4 clonotypes. The study's rarefaction showed incomplete sorted-subset sequencing despite large depth.

Naivety among CD8 cells was defined by CD45RO negativity and positive CCR7 selection, thereby excluding terminally differentiated effector memory CD45RA+ cells. The study drew all its donors from Caucasian adults living in Nashville, Tennessee. This clone is a singleton in its sample. Its target is not known. The authors ran the assay at deep level. The table came from immunoSEQ multiplex PCR; TCRdb's copy has only in-frame clones and leaves some out. The profile shows about 2.1 million clones, about 94% of them singletons. The sequence was obtained from a man between 18 and 29 years old in good health. Some clones in this sample may be carry-over from other donors' samples. V and J are TRBV5-1 and TRBJ2-2; 7 bases fit TRBD1. Sequencing was carried out using naive CD8+ T cells from PBMCs. CDR3 residues: CASSLEGAWLGANTGELFF. CDR3 nucleotides: TGCGCCAGCAGCTTGGAGGGGGCTTGGCTGGGCGCGAACACCGGGGAGCTGTTTTTT.